The next 21 T cell receptor beta chains were all read from a single sample in a study of glioma-infiltrating T cells. The iRepertoire nested amplicon-rescue multiplex PCR amplified TCR alpha and beta CDR3s from RNA. TCRdb used MiXCR to reprocess the multiplex PCR reads, holding one entry per CDR3 protein. The sample consists of about 140,000 distinct CDR3 sequences, roughly 43% of them appearing once. Input material: glioma tissue, nonneoplastic brain tissue, or PBMCs (not recorded which). These receptors were collected from a human donor with low-grade glioma or glioblastoma, undergoing nonglioma brain surgery, or in good health (not recorded which).

This clonotype was counted between two and nine times. The V gene is TRBV20-1, the J gene TRBJ1-2, with D tentatively TRBD1 (6 bases). The V gene lost 4 bases and the J gene lost 8 bases, with 14 bases spanning the gap. The CDR3 runs 12 residues. Germline loops: CDR1 DFQATT, CDR2 SNEGSKA (reference sequence). The CDR3: CSAKRGAEGYTF. CDR3 nucleotide sequence: TGCAGTGCTAAGCGGGGGGCAGAAGGCTACACCTTC.

Comment on this clonotype: At one end the junction does not follow the germline gene, possibly because of a read error. The V and J genes are TRBV6-2 or TRBV6-3 and TRBJ1-2; D remains unclear. The CDR3 covers 13 residues. Germline V CDR1 and CDR2: MNHEY, SVGEGT. The DNA for the CDR3 is TGTGCCGGCAGTCCGATGAGACTGGATGGCTACACCTTC. Amino acids: CAGSPMRLDGYTF.

As DNA, the CDR3 is TGTGCCAGCACTTATGAAGTCGGGCCCCGTGGCGGCTATGGCTACACCTTC. Its protein product is CASTYEVGPRGGYGYTF. V is TRBV6-5 and J is TRBJ1-2; D is unresolved. Germline V gives CDR1 MNHEY, CDR2 SVGAGI. Trimming cost V 7 bases and J 4 bases, with 25 bases left between them. This CDR3 has 17 residues.

The chain combines TRBV20-1 with TRBJ2-1; TRBD2 matches 7 bases. The ends lost 3 bases at V and 4 bases at J; junction bases unmatched: 6. The CDR3 is 14 amino acids. From germline, CDR1 is DFQATT and CDR2 SNEGSKA (reference sequence). The CDR3 bases are TGCAGTGCTAGGGGCCTAGCGGAGTACAATGAGCAGTTCTTC. This encodes CSARGLAEYNEQFF.

This clonotype was seen more than once but under ten times. V usage is TRBV28 and J usage is TRBJ1-2, with D maybe TRBD1 (6 bases). Germline V gene sequence: CDR1 MDHEN, CDR2 SYDVKM. This CDR3 has 12 amino acids. The ends were cut back, 2 bases at V and 8 bases at J, with 9 bases in the middle. The CDR3 loop reads CASSLQGKGYTF. In DNA, the CDR3 is TGTGCCAGCAGTTTACAGGGGAAAGGCTACACCTTC.

The rearrangement joins TRBV6-5 to TRBJ2-1; the D is unclear. Between the trimmed V and J ends, which lost 6 bases and 6 bases, there was a span of 21 bases. The V gene's germline CDR1 is MNHEY and CDR2 SVGAGI. CDR3 length: 16 amino acids. CDR3: CASSHQPGALGNEQFF. The CDR3 DNA follows: TGTGCCAGCAGCCATCAACCCGGAGCGTTAGGCAATGAGCAGTTCTTC.

As for this clonotype: One end of the junction is discordant with germline, which a read error may explain. The V and J genes are TRBV7-2 and TRBJ1-1, with TRBD1 identical over 8 bases. CDR1 and CDR2 (germline): SGHTA, FQGNSA. The CDR3 has 14 amino acids. The CDR3, as DNA: TGTGCCAGCAGCTTAGGGGACAGGAACACTGAAGCTCTCTTT. Translation: CASSLGDRNTEALF.

V and J are TRBV3-1 and TRBJ1-1; unclear D gene. The CDR3 has 14 residues. In germline, CDR1 is LGHDT, CDR2 YNNKEL (reference sequence). V was shortened by 1 base and J by 2 bases, with 8 bases between the two germline ends. The CDR3 sequence: CASSQGVSNTEAFF. For the CDR3, the DNA is TGTGCCAGCAGCCAAGGGGTCAGCAACACTGAAGCTTTCTTT.

The gene calls are TRBV20-1 and TRBJ1-1; unclear D gene. V lost 3 bases to trimming and J lost 3 bases, with 23 bases between them. The CDR3 extends over 17 amino acids. Looked up from germline, CDR1 is DFQATT and CDR2 is SNEGSKA (reference sequence). The CDR3 reads CSASYVAVQLEDTEAFF. CDR3 DNA: TGCAGTGCTAGTTACGTGGCGGTTCAACTAGAAGACACTGAAGCTTTCTTT.

The rearrangement links TRBV7-2 to TRBJ1-1; no definite D call. Germline lookup yields CDR1 SGHTA and CDR2 FQGNSA. The CDR3 loop spans 15 amino acids. V lost 1 base and J 4 bases, leaving 13 bases between the germline ends. The CDR3 bases are TGTGCCAGCAGCTTAGAGGGTGGTAGTCTCACTGAAGCTTTCTTT. It encodes CASSLEGGSLTEAFF. Using reference TRBV7-2 and TRBJ1-1 for the parts outside the CDR3, the full variable domain is GAGVSQSPSNKVTEKGKDVELRCDPISGHTALYWYRQSLGQGLEFLIYFQGNSAPDKSGLPSDRFSAERTGGSVSTLTIQRTQQEDSAVYLCASSLEGGSLTEAFFGQGTRLTVV.

The chain joins TRBV12-3 or TRBV12-4 to TRBJ2-3, with 10 bases fitting TRBD2. J was trimmed by 4 bases and V by 2 bases; bases with no gene match: 6. The CDR3 loop spans 16 amino acids. CDR3 region: CASSLSAGGQADTQYF. In DNA, the CDR3 is TGTGCCAGCAGTTTATCAGCGGGGGGGCAGGCAGATACGCAGTATTTT.

There are a few counts of this clonotype. The chain joins TRBV20-1 to TRBJ2-1; TRBD2 agrees at 9 bases. The CDR3 length is 16 residues. J was trimmed by 9 bases and V by 0 bases; bases with no gene match: 12. Germline CDR1 and CDR2: DFQATT and SNEGSKA (reference sequence). The CDR3 sequence is CSARDLGSGSVSEQFF. The DNA for the CDR3 is TGCAGTGCTAGAGATCTCGGTAGCGGGAGTGTCAGTGAGCAGTTCTTC.

The chain recombines TRBV20-1 with TRBJ2-7, with 7 bases that match TRBD1. The V gene's germline CDR1 is DFQATT and CDR2 SNEGSKA (reference sequence). V was clipped by 0 bases and J by 0 bases; unmatched bases: 8. The CDR3 consists of 16 residues. The CDR3 spells CSAREWSWTGSYEQYF. For the CDR3, the DNA is TGCAGTGCTAGAGAGTGGTCCTGGACAGGCTCCTACGAGCAGTACTTC.

The chain combines TRBV7-9 with TRBJ2-1, with TRBD2 matching over 12 bases. This CDR3 comprises 15 residues. Germline lookup yields CDR1 SEHNR and CDR2 FQNEAQ (reference sequence). J lost 8 bases, V lost 4 bases, and 6 bases had no gene match. CDR3 in DNA: TGTGCCAGCAGCTCACGGACTAGCGGGGTCGATGAGCAGTTCTTC. The encoded protein is CASSSRTSGVDEQFF.

The V call is TRBV11-1, the J call TRBJ1-1, with a tentative D call TRBD1 (6 bases). The V gene lost 5 bases and the J gene lost 1 base, with 11 bases spanning the gap. CDR3 size: 14 residues. In germline, CDR1 is SGHAT, CDR2 FQDESV (reference sequence). The CDR3 DNA sequence: TGTGCCAGCAGCCAAAGACAGGCGAACACTGAAGCTTTCTTT. This sequence encodes CASSQRQANTEAFF.

Comments on this clonotype: Being one base from a much bigger clone, this may be a read error. V is TRBV20-1 and J is TRBJ2-3; the D is unclear. The length of the CDR3 is 12 residues. Germline V gene sequence: CDR1 DFQATT, CDR2 SNEGSKA (reference sequence). The CDR3 DNA reads as TGCAGTGCGGTAGTTTTCTCAGATAGGCAGTATTTT. It yields the protein CSAVVFSDRQYF.

This clonotype turned up a few times. The chain has TRBV4-3 and TRBJ1-1; D is unclear. Trimming pared 6 bases from V and 1 base from J, leaving 9 bases between. Per the germline V gene, CDR1 is LGHNA and CDR2 is YSLEER. This CDR3 has 13 residues. CDR3 protein: CASSRTPNTEAFF. CDR3 coding DNA: TGCGCCAGCAGTAGGACCCCGAACACTGAAGCTTTCTTT.

A note on this clonotype: A much more abundant neighbour one base away suggests this may be a read error. This sequence joins TRBV20-1 and TRBJ2-7; 12 bases map to TRBD1. The CDR3 sequence is 15 residues long. Germline assignment: CDR1 DFQATT and CDR2 SNEGSKA (reference sequence). The CDR3 spells CSVRDRDRGQWEQYF. As DNA, the CDR3 is TGCAGTGTTAGAGACCGGGACAGGGGGCAGTGGGAGCAGTACTTC.

The CDR3 sequence: CASSPGQGDNEQFF. DNA of the CDR3: TGCGCCAGCAGCCCGGGACAGGGGGACAATGAGCAGTTCTTC. This chain uses TRBV5-1 with TRBJ2-1, with 11 positions matching TRBD1. This CDR3 has 14 residues. The V gene's germline CDR1 is SGHRS and CDR2 YFSETQ. Unmatched junction bases numbered 2, after V lost 4 bases and J lost 5 bases.

Only a few counts were recorded for this clonotype. V and J are TRBV28 and TRBJ2-7; the match to TRBD2 covers 8 bases. Germline V gives CDR1 MDHEN, CDR2 SYDVKM. Trimming removed 4 bases from V and 2 bases from J; junction bases left unmatched: 7. The CDR3 loop spans 15 amino acids. This CDR3 reads CASSYLAGVAYEQYF. The CDR3 nucleotides read TGTGCCAGCAGTTACCTAGCGGGTGTAGCCTACGAGCAGTACTTC.

This clonotype was observed a few times. The rearrangement links TRBV20-1 to TRBJ1-5; tentative D call: TRBD1 (6 bases). V lost 3 bases and J 11 bases, leaving 17 bases between the germline ends. Germline V lookup: CDR1 DFQATT, CDR2 SNEGSKA (reference sequence). The CDR3 covers 13 residues. CDR3: CSARHGGADAQHF. CDR3 DNA: TGCAGTGCTAGGCATGGGGGGGCTGACGCCCAGCATTTT.